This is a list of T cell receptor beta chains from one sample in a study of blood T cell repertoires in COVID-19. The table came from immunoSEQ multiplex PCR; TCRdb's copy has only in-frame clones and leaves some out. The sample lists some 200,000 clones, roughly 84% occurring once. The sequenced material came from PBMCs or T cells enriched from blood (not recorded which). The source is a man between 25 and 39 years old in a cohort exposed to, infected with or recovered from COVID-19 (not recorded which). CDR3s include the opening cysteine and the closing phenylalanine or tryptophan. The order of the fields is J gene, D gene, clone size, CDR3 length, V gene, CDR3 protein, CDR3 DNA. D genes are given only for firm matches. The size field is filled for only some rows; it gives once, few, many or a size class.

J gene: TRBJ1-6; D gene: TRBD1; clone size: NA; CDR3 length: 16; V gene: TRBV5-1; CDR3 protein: CASSAARDRGTSPLHF; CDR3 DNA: TGCGCCAGCAGCGCGGCGCGGGACAGGGGTACGTCACCCCTCCACTTT
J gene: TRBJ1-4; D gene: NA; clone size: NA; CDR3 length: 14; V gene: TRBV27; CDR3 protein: CASSFGRRNEKLFF; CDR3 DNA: TGTGCCAGCAGTTTCGGCAGGAGGAATGAAAAACTGTTTTTT
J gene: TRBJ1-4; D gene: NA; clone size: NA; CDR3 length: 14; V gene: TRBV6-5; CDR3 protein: CASSPFTRVEKLFF; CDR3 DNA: TGTGCCAGCAGCCCATTCACGAGGGTCGAAAAACTGTTTTTT
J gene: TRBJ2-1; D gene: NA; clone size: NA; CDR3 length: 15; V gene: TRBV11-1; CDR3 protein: CASKARVAANNEQFF; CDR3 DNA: TGTGCCAGCAAGGCGAGAGTAGCGGCAAACAATGAGCAGTTCTTC
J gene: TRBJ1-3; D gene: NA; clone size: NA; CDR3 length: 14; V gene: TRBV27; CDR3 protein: CASSLSGSGNTIYF; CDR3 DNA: TGTGCCAGCAGTTTGTCCGGCTCTGGAAACACCATATATTTT
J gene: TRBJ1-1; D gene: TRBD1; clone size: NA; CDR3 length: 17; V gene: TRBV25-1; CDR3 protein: CASSDPGQGPPGTEAFF; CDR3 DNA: TGTGCCAGCAGTGATCCGGGACAGGGCCCCCCGGGGACTGAAGCTTTCTTT
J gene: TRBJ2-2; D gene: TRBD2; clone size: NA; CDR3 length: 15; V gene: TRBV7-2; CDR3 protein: CASSAVAGVGGELFF; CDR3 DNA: TGTGCCAGCAGCGCGGTAGCGGGAGTTGGTGGGGAGCTGTTTTTT
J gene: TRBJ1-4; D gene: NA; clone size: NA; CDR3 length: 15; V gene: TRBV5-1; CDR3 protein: CASSLARTENEKLFF; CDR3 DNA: TGCGCCAGCAGCTTGGCTCGGACAGAGAATGAAAAACTGTTTTTT
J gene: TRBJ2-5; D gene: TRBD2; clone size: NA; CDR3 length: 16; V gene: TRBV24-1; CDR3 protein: CATSGTSGRARETQYF; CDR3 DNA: TGTGCCACCAGTGGCACTAGCGGGAGGGCCAGAGAGACCCAGTACTTC
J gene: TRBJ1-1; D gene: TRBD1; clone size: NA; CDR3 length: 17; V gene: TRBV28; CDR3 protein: CASSYGRDRGVNTEAFF; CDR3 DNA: TGTGCCAGCAGTTACGGCCGGGACAGGGGGGTGAACACTGAAGCTTTCTTT
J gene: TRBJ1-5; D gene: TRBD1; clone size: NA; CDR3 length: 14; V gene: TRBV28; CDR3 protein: CASSLGQDFLPQHF; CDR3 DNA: TGTGCCAGCAGTCTGGGACAGGACTTTCTGCCCCAGCATTTT
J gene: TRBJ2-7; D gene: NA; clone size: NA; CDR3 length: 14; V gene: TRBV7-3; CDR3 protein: CASSLDRTSYEQYF; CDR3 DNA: TGTGCCAGCTCCTTGGACAGAACTTCCTACGAGCAGTACTTC
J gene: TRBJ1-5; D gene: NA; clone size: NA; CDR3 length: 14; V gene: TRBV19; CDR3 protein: CASTEGGIRQPQHF; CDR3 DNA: TGTGCCAGTACTGAAGGGGGTATCCGACAGCCCCAGCATTTT
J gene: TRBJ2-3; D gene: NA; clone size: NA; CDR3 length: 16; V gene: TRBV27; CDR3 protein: CASSLLGGRFTDTQYF; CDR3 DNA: TGTGCCAGCAGTTTATTAGGGGGACGCTTCACAGATACGCAGTATTTT
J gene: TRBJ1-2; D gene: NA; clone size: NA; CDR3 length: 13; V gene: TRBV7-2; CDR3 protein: CARRKLLGMSYTF; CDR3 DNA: TGTGCCCGGCGGAAGCTACTTGGAATGAGCTACACCTTC
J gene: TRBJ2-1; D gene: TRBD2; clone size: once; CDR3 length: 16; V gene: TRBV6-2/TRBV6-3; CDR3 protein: CASSFVAGTLYNEQFF; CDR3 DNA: TGTGCCAGCAGTTTTGTAGCGGGGACTCTATACAATGAGCAGTTCTTC
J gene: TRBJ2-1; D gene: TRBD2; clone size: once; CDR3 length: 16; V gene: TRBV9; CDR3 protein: CASPPRAGGHYNEQFF; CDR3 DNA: TGTGCCAGCCCCCCTAGGGCGGGGGGCCACTACAATGAGCAGTTCTTC
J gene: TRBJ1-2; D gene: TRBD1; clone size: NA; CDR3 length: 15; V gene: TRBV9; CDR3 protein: CASSIKWTGNYGYTF; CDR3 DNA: TGTGCCAGCAGCATAAAGTGGACAGGGAACTATGGCTACACCTTC
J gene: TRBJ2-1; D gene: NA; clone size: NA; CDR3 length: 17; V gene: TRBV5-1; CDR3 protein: CASSLSLGGSGYNEQFF; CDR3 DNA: TGCGCCAGCAGCTTGTCTCTCGGAGGCAGCGGCTACAATGAGCAGTTCTTC
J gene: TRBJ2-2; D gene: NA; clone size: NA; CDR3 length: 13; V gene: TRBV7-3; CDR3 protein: CASSSLNTGELFF; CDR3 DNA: TGTGCCAGCAGCTCTTTAAACACCGGGGAGCTGTTTTTT
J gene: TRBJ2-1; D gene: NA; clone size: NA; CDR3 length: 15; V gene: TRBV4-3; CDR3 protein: CASSRGGDVYNEQFF; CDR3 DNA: TGCGCCAGCAGCCGCGGCGGGGACGTATACAATGAGCAGTTCTTC
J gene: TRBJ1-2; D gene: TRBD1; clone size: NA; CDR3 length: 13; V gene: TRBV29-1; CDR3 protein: CSVDRDSADGYTF; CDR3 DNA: TGCAGCGTCGATAGGGACAGCGCGGATGGCTACACCTTC
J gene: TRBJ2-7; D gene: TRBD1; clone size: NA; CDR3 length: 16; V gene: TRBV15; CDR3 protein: CATSRDVPDRGYEQYF; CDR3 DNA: TGTGCCACCAGCAGAGATGTGCCCGACAGGGGCTACGAGCAGTACTTC
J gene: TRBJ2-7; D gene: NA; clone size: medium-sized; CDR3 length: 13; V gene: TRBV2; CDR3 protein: CASRKDSQGQGYF; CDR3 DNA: TGTGCCAGCAGAAAAGATTCACAGGGACAAGGGTACTTC
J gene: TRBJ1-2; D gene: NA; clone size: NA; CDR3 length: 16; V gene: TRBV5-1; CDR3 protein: CASSLTTNRDFDGYTF; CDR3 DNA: TGCGCCAGCAGCTTAACAACAAACAGGGATTTCGATGGCTACACCTTC
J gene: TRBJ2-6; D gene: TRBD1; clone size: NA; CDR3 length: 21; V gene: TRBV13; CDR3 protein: CASSQNYAQGQGARGANVLTF; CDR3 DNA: TGTGCCAGCAGCCAGAACTATGCCCAGGGACAGGGGGCGCGTGGGGCCAACGTCCTGACTTTC
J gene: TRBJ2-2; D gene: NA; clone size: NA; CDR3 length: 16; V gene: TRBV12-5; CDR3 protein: CASGPGRTAGSGELFF; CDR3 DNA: TGTGCTAGTGGTCCAGGGCGGACGGCAGGGTCCGGGGAGCTGTTTTTT
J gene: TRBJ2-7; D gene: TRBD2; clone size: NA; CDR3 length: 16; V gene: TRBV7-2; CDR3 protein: CASSFGISGATYEQYF; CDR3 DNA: TGTGCCAGCAGCTTTGGGATTAGCGGGGCCACCTACGAGCAGTACTTC
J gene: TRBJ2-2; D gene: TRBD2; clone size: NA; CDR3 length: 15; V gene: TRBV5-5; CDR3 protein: CASSNIAGNTGELFF; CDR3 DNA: TGTGCCAGCAGCAACATAGCGGGAAACACCGGGGAGCTGTTTTTT
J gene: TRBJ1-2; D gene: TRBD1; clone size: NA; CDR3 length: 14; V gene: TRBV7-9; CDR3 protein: CASSSTGGWKGYTF; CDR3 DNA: TGTGCCAGCAGCTCTACAGGGGGCTGGAAGGGCTACACCTTC
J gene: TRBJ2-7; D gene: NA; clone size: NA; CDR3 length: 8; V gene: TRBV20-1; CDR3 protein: CSGGLGYF; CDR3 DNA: TGCAGTGGCGGACTTGGGTACTTC
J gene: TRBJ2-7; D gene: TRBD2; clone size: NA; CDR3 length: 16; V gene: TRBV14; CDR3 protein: CASSQGLAGSSYEQYF; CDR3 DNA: TGTGCCAGCAGCCAAGGACTAGCGGGTAGCTCCTACGAGCAGTACTTC
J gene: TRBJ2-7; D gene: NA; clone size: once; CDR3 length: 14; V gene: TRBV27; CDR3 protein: CASSSSGLAYEQYF; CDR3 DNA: TGTGCCAGCAGTTCCTCGGGACTGGCCTACGAGCAGTACTTC
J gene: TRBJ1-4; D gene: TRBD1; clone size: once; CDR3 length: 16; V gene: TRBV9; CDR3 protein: CASSNGTGLFGEKLFF; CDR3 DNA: TGTGCCAGCAGTAACGGGACAGGGTTGTTTGGGGAAAAACTGTTTTTT
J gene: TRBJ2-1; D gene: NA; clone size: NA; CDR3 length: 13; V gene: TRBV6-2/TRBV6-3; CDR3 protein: CASSATVYNEQFF; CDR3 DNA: TGTGCCAGCAGTGCGACAGTCTACAATGAGCAGTTCTTC
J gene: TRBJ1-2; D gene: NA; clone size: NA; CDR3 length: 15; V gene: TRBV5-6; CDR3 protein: CASSLWGGAPEGYTF; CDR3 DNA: TGTGCCAGCAGCTTGTGGGGGGGCGCCCCGGAAGGCTACACCTTC
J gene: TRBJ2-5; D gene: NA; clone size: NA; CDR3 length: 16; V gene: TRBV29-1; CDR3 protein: CSVEELSGVRRETQYF; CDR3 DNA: TGCAGCGTGGAGGAATTGTCGGGGGTCAGAAGAGAGACCCAGTACTTC
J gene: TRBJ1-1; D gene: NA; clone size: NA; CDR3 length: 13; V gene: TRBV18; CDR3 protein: CASSPGLNTEAFF; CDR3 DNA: TGTGCCAGCTCACCAGGGCTGAACACTGAAGCTTTCTTT
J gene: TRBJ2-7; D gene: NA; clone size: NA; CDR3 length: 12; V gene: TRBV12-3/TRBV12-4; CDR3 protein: CASSLHRYEQYF; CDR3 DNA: TGTGCCAGCAGTTTACACCGGTACGAGCAGTACTTC
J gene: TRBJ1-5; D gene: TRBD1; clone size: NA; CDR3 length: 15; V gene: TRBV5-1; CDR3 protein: CASSLEGAYDQPQHF; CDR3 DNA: TGCGCCAGCAGCTTGGAGGGGGCGTACGATCAGCCCCAGCATTTT
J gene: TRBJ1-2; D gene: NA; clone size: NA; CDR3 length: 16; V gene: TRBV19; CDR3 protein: CASIPSRLKTNYGYTF; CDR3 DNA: TGTGCCAGTATACCGTCCCGGCTAAAGACAAACTATGGCTACACCTTC
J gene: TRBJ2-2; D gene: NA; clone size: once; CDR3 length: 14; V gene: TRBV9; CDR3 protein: CASSVEQNTGELFF; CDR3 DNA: TGTGCCAGCAGCGTAGAGCAGAACACCGGGGAGCTGTTTTTT
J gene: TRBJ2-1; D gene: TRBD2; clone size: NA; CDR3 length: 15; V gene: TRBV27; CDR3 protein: CASIRLAGGSNEQFF; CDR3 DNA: TGTGCCAGCATAAGACTAGCGGGAGGAAGCAATGAGCAGTTCTTC
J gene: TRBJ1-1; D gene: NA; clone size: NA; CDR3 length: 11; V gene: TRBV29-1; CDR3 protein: CSVTGGTEAFF; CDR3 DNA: TGCAGCGTCACTGGTGGCACTGAAGCTTTCTTT
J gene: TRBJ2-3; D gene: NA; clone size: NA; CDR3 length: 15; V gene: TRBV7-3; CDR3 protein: CASSLTAGAQDTQYF; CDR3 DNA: TGTGCCAGCAGCTTAACCGCAGGGGCTCAAGATACGCAGTATTTT
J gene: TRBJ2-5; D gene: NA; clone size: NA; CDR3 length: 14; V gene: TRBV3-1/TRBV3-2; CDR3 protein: CASSHGTLQETQYF; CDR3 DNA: TGTGCCAGCAGCCACGGGACACTCCAAGAGACCCAGTACTTC
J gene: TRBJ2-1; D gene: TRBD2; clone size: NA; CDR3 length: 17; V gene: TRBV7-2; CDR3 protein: CASTLTSGRADHNEQFF; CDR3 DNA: TGTGCCAGCACCCTGACTAGCGGGAGGGCCGATCACAATGAGCAGTTCTTC
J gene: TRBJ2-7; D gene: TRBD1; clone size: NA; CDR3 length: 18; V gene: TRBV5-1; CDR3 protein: CASSGSLDGTVDYYEQYF; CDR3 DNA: TGCGCCAGCAGCGGATCTTTAGACGGGACAGTCGATTACTACGAGCAGTACTTC
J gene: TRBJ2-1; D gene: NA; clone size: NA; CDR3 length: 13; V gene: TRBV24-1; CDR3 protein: CATSDLHRNEQFF; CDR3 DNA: TGTGCCACCAGTGATTTGCACAGGAATGAGCAGTTCTTC